This entry describes one TCR beta chain. This entry is derived from a study of blood T cell repertoires in COVID-19. V dropped 5 bases and J dropped 5 bases, with 18 bases sitting between them. The CDR3 loop spans 16 amino acids. The V gene's germline CDR1 is MDHEN and CDR2 SYDVKM. Participants were aged 18 to 89 years from approximately 25 US areas. In assigning cohorts, the study relied on participant-reported clinical history. The authors' processing: For nucleated cells, counts were estimated from reference gene primer amplification. Assay used: immunoSEQ multiplex PCR; TCRdb lists only in-frame clones, some missing. V and J calls and clone size are given by that table; D and trimming were obtained from the DNA. The sample lists 450,000 to 500,000 clones, roughly 90% seen once, with 0.65% to 0.9% in the top ten.

The J gene is TRBJ1-4, the V gene TRBV28; D is possibly TRBD1 (5 bases). The material sequenced was PBMCs or T cells enriched from blood (not recorded which). This receptor was identified in a woman between 18 and 30 years old who had recovered from COVID-19. This chain's CDR3 is CASSPLGGGENEKLFF. Written as DNA, the CDR3 is TGTGCCAGCAGTCCCCTCGGGGGGGGTGAGAATGAAAAACTGTTTTTT.